The clone carrying this T cell receptor beta chain turned up a few times. The data were obtained in a study of technical replicates of blood from a few donors. The CDR3 has 13 residues. V was trimmed by 5 bases and J by 3 bases, leaving 8 bases between them. Germline V lookup: CDR1 LNHDA, CDR2 SQIVND (reference sequence). TCRdb's copy holds only in-frame clones and misses some; the assay was immunoSEQ multiplex PCR. The repertoire holds 80,000 to 95,000 clones, 90% to 95% seen once, with roughly 0.24% in the top ten. This clonotype was obtained from a human donor in good health. The sequencing input was T cells isolated from PBMCs. The chain carries TRBV19 and TRBJ1-5; D gene uncertain. The chain's CDR3 is CASSYSPNQPQHF. The CDR3 DNA sequence: TGTGCCAGTAGTTACAGCCCCAATCAGCCCCAGCATTTT.